This TCR beta chain was observed in a study of identical twins' blood T cells. Study results and caveats: Shared CDR3 clonotype counts between two donors mainly tracked the product of their cloneset sizes, twins included. V gene usage reportedly matched far better within twin pairs than unrelated donors.

Regarding this clonotype: As yet, its antigen is unknown.

TCR cDNA libraries were made from RNA using a previously described, modified protocol. TCRdb recomputed calls from the 5' RACE reads with MiXCR, one row per CDR3 protein. The sample has a few hundred distinct CDR3 sequences, around 66% seen once; the top ten hold 35%. The donors were healthy female monozygous twins, three pairs in total. This receptor was taken from a woman aged 18 to 55 in good health. Material: PBMCs.

The CDR3 spells CAWSRGGADSPLHF. For the CDR3, the DNA is TGTGCCTGGAGTCGGGGGGGCGCTGATTCACCCCTCCACTTT. This chain links TRBV30 with TRBJ1-6, with a possible D match to TRBD1 (6 bases). Germline values: CDR1 GTSNPN, CDR2 SVGIG (reference sequence). This CDR3 comprises 14 residues. Trimming shortened V by 2 bases and J by 8 bases, and 13 bases separated the two germline ends.